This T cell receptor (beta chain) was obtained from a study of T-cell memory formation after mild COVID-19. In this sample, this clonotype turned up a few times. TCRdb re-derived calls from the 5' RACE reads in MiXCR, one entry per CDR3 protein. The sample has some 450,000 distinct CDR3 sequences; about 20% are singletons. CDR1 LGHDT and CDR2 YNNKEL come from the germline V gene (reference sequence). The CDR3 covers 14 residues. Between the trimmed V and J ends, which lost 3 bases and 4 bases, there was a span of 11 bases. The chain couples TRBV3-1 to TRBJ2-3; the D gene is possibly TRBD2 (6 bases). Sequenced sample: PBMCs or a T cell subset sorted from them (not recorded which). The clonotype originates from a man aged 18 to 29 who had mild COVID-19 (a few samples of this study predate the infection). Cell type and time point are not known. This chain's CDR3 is CASSQGGVPDTQYF. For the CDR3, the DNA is TGTGCCAGCAGCCAGGGGGGAGTCCCAGATACGCAGTATTTT.